Below, 5 T cell receptor beta chains from the same sample are listed, as sequenced in a study of T cell repertoires in cytomegalovirus infection (dated by TCRdb to the late 2010s). The instrument given in TCRdb is Illumina HiSeq 1500. Starting from the raw public reads, TCRdb applied fastp trimming at Q25, assembled clones with MiXCR and retained in-frame beta chains. Identical CDR3 proteins give one entry, which carries the most common genes and DNA. The sample table lists about 180,000 distinct CDR3 sequences, around an eighth of them with a count of one. 25% to 30% of the sample is in the top ten clones. The sequencing sample was made of PBMCs. The receptors were gathered from a human donor in good health (CMV status not recorded). Some clones in this sample may be carry-over from other donors' samples.

The chain uses TRBV2 and TRBJ2-6; the match to TRBD1 covers 8 bases. The CDR3 length is 14 residues. The J segment lost 4 bases and the V segment lost 11 bases, leaving 7 bases of the junction unmatched. Germline V lookup: CDR1 SNHLY, CDR2 FYNNEI. The CDR3 sequence is CAGQGALGANVLTF. Written as DNA, the CDR3 is TGTGCCGGCCAGGGGGCGCTGGGGGCCAACGTCCTGACTTTC.

As to this clonotype: A much larger clone is a single base away; this may be a read error. J is TRBJ2-5 and V is TRBV6-8; D is ambiguous. Germline V lookup: CDR1 MNHGY, CDR2 SAAAGT. CDR3 length: 13 residues. DNA of the CDR3: TGTACCAGCAGCCCGATCCTGCAAGAGACCCAGTACTTC. Residues: CTSSPILQETQYF.

The rearrangement joins TRBV6-8 to TRBJ2-2; D is possibly TRBD2 (5 bases). This CDR3 has 14 amino acids. Trimming stripped 5 bases from V and 4 bases from J, with 11 bases between. Germline assignment: CDR1 MNHGY and CDR2 SAAAGT. This CDR3 is CASSTVGVTGELFF. The CDR3 DNA reads as TGTGCCAGCAGTACGGTCGGGGTCACCGGGGAGCTGTTTTTT.

This clonotype was counted at least ten times. The chain uses TRBV12-3 or TRBV12-4 and TRBJ1-1; TRBD1 is a possible D gene (6 bases). This CDR3 is 14 amino acids long. V gave up 5 bases and J gave up 1 base, with 11 bases separating them. CDR3 residues: CASSLVTGNTEAFF. For the CDR3, the DNA is TGTGCCAGCAGTCTCGTGACAGGGAACACTGAAGCTTTCTTT.

This clonotype was found a few times. This rearrangement joins TRBV2 to TRBJ1-1; D may be TRBD1 (6 bases). The germline V gene has CDR1 SNHLY and CDR2 FYNNEI. This CDR3 contains 13 residues. V dropped 7 bases and J dropped 5 bases, with 14 bases sitting between them. The CDR3 here is CASTPSRGTEAFF. CDR3 nucleotides: TGTGCCAGCACCCCTTCCAGGGGAACTGAAGCTTTCTTT.